A selection of T cell receptor beta chains follows, all from one sample in a study of CD8 T cells in Susac syndrome. TCRdb reprocessed the immunoSEQ multiplex PCR reads via MiXCR and lists one record per CDR3 protein. This repertoire shows approximately 210,000 distinct CDR3 sequences, 94% found once; its top ten account for 0.15% to 0.2%. The sequenced material came from CD4+ T cells from PBMCs. All receptors derive from a human donor with Susac syndrome. Both conserved end residues are part of each CDR3. The D gene is left open where the match is weak. The size field is filled for only some rows; it gives once, few, many or a size class.

>TRBD1|.|TRBV11-2|TRBJ1-6
CASSPRPGQGNSPLHF
TGTGCCAGCAGCCCCCGACCGGGACAGGGGAATTCACCCCTCCACTTT
>.|.|TRBV2|TRBJ1-5
CASRHPGLDQPQHF
TGTGCCAGCAGGCACCCGGGACTCGATCAGCCCCAGCATTTT
>.|.|TRBV2|TRBJ1-1
CASRSGTTNTEAFF
TGTGCCAGCAGATCCGGGACAACGAACACTGAAGCTTTCTTT
>.|.|TRBV7-8|TRBJ2-2
CASSPPGMNTGELFF
TGTGCCAGCAGCCCGCCGGGGATGAACACCGGGGAGCTGTTTTTT
>.|.|TRBV6-2/TRBV6-3|TRBJ2-7
CASSFTVQGNEQYF
TGTGCCAGCAGTTTCACTGTGCAGGGAAACGAGCAGTACTTC
>.|.|TRBV29-1|TRBJ1-2
CSVEGEAALDYGYTF
TGCAGCGTTGAAGGGGAGGCAGCGCTCGACTATGGCTACACCTTC
>.|.|TRBV2|TRBJ2-1
CASSEQADNEQFF
TGTGCCAGCAGTGAACAGGCTGACAATGAGCAGTTCTTC
>.|.|TRBV20-1|TRBJ1-1
CSARRSANTEAFF
TGCAGTGCTAGACGAAGCGCGAACACTGAAGCTTTCTTT
>.|.|TRBV6-6|TRBJ2-7
CASSYSTVSYEQYF
TGTGCCAGCAGTTACTCTACAGTGTCCTACGAGCAGTACTTC
>TRBD1|.|TRBV19|TRBJ2-1
CASSPRDRGRSYNEQFF
TGTGCCAGTAGTCCCCGGGACAGGGGAAGGTCCTACAATGAGCAGTTCTTC
>.|.|TRBV3-1|TRBJ1-3
CASSQVPGNTIYF
TGTGCCAGCAGCCAAGTGCCGGGAAACACCATATATTTT
>.|.|TRBV25-1|TRBJ1-1
CASSDISTLEAFF
TGTGCCAGCAGTGATATCAGTACTTTGGAAGCTTTCTTT
>TRBD1|once|TRBV30|TRBJ1-5
CAWSRTGPKQPQHF
TGTGCCTGGAGCCGGACAGGGCCCAAACAGCCCCAGCATTTT
>.|.|TRBV5-6|TRBJ1-2
CASRGTNYGYTF
TGTGCCAGCAGAGGAACTAACTATGGCTACACCTTC
>.|.|TRBV12-5|TRBJ1-6
CASGLIIAGGPSNSPLHF
TGTGCTAGTGGTTTGATAATAGCCGGGGGGCCGTCGAATTCACCCCTCCACTTT
>TRBD1|.|TRBV12-3/TRBV12-4|TRBJ1-2
CASTPGTGFNGYTF
TGTGCCAGCACACCCGGGACAGGGTTCAATGGCTACACCTTC
>TRBD2|.|TRBV6-6|TRBJ2-3
CASSQRGGPDTQYF
TGTGCCAGCAGTCAGCGGGGGGGGCCGGATACGCAGTATTTT
>.|.|TRBV5-1|TRBJ1-3
CASTEAPSGNTIYF
TGCGCCAGCACGGAGGCCCCCTCTGGAAACACCATATATTTT
>TRBD1|.|TRBV29-1|TRBJ2-7
CSVEAGTGTYEQYF
TGCAGCGTTGAAGCTGGGACAGGGACCTACGAGCAGTACTTC
>TRBD1|.|TRBV6-1|TRBJ2-7
CASRTSGTGTFYEQYF
TGTGCCAGCAGAACCTCCGGGACAGGTACCTTCTACGAGCAGTACTTC
>.|.|TRBV29-1|TRBJ2-7
CSVGRAASSYEQYF
TGCAGCGTTGGGAGGGCGGCGAGCTCCTACGAGCAGTACTTC
>TRBD1|.|TRBV20-1|TRBJ1-2
CSARGTGGAFGYGYTF
TGCAGTGCTAGAGGGACAGGGGGGGCCTTCGGGTATGGCTACACCTTC
>TRBD1|.|TRBV20-1|TRBJ2-4
CSAPGTVDIQYF
TGCAGTGCTCCCGGGACAGTGGACATTCAGTACTTC
>.|.|TRBV6-5|TRBJ2-6
CASSFSGGANVLTF
TGTGCCAGCAGTTTTTCAGGTGGGGCCAACGTCCTGACTTTC
>TRBD1|.|TRBV3-1|TRBJ2-1
CASSPDGQGAVNEQFF
TGTGCCAGCAGCCCGGACGGGCAGGGGGCTGTTAATGAGCAGTTCTTC
>.|few|TRBV18|TRBJ1-1
CASSLQANTEAFF
TGTGCCAGCTCACTTCAGGCGAACACTGAAGCTTTCTTT
>.|.|TRBV7-3|TRBJ2-5
CASGGPGAVGETQYF
TGTGCCAGCGGCGGTCCAGGGGCCGTTGGAGAGACCCAGTACTTC
>.|once|TRBV19|TRBJ1-6
CASMGHLNSPLHF
TGTGCCAGTATGGGACACCTCAATTCACCCCTCCACTTT
>.|.|TRBV20-1|TRBJ2-5
CSARDQVRGQETQYF
TGCAGTGCTAGAGATCAGGTCAGGGGTCAAGAGACCCAGTACTTC
>TRBD1|.|TRBV27|TRBJ2-5
CATRTGVETQYF
TGTGCCACCAGGACAGGGGTGGAGACCCAGTACTTC
>.|once|TRBV12-3/TRBV12-4|TRBJ1-2
CASSPQPNHGYTF
TGTGCCAGCAGTCCCCAACCCAACCATGGCTACACCTTC
>.|once|TRBV5-1|TRBJ2-7
CASSPPNGQGEQYF
TGCGCCAGCAGCCCGCCAAACGGGCAGGGAGAGCAGTACTTC
>.|.|TRBV20-1|TRBJ1-2
CSARAGSETAGYTF
TGCAGTGCTAGAGCAGGGTCAGAGACTGCGGGCTACACCTTC
>.|.|TRBV12-3/TRBV12-4|TRBJ1-6
CASSLEHSRALHF
TGTGCCAGCAGTTTAGAGCACAGCCGTGCCCTCCACTTT
>TRBD2|.|TRBV20-1|TRBJ2-5
CSADGGGEETQYF
TGCAGTGCCGACGGCGGGGGGGAAGAGACCCAGTACTTC
>.|.|TRBV6-6|TRBJ1-2
CASNKGPANYGYTF
TGTGCCAGCAATAAGGGACCGGCTAACTATGGCTACACCTTC
>.|.|TRBV4-2|TRBJ1-1
CASSQAKGATGNTEAFF
TGTGCCAGCAGCCAAGCCAAAGGGGCGACAGGGAACACTGAAGCTTTCTTT
>.|.|TRBV9|TRBJ2-5
CASSGGQYQETQYF
TGTGCCAGCAGCGGGGGGCAGTACCAAGAGACCCAGTACTTC
>.|.|TRBV6-2/TRBV6-3|TRBJ1-1
CASRAQDPGGTEAFF
TGTGCCAGCAGGGCACAGGACCCGGGAGGCACTGAAGCTTTCTTT
>TRBD2|.|TRBV3-1|TRBJ2-5
CASSRGPRGDVETQYF
TGTGCCAGCAGCCGGGGCCCGCGGGGGGATGTAGAGACCCAGTACTTC
>TRBD2|.|TRBV30|TRBJ2-1
CAWTAGRGGSEQFF
TGTGCCTGGACCGCGGGGCGGGGGGGTAGCGAGCAGTTCTTC
>.|.|TRBV29-1|TRBJ1-2
CSVLSVKANYGYTF
TGCAGCGTTCTTAGTGTGAAGGCTAACTATGGCTACACCTTC
>TRBD2|.|TRBV6-5|TRBJ2-1
CASTTSGENEQFF
TGTGCCAGCACCACTAGCGGGGAGAATGAGCAGTTCTTC
>.|.|TRBV20-1|TRBJ1-1
CSARDQRGGTEAFF
TGCAGTGCTAGAGATCAGAGAGGGGGCACTGAAGCTTTCTTT
>TRBD1|.|TRBV7-9|TRBJ2-3
CASSSLPPGTVTDTQYF
TGTGCCAGCAGCTCACTTCCCCCTGGGACAGTCACAGATACGCAGTATTTT
>.|.|TRBV5-1|TRBJ1-1
CASRRESEAFF
TGCGCCAGTCGGCGGGAATCTGAAGCTTTCTTT
>TRBD2|.|TRBV11-2|TRBJ2-3
CASSWSTSGTDTQYF
TGTGCCAGCAGCTGGTCAACTAGCGGTACAGATACGCAGTATTTT
>TRBD2|.|TRBV30|TRBJ2-5
CAWASGLEETQYF
TGTGCCTGGGCATCGGGACTAGAAGAGACCCAGTACTTC
>.|.|TRBV20-1|TRBJ2-3
CSASLRTAQLYTDTQYF
TGCAGTGCTTCCCTTAGGACTGCCCAACTTTACACAGATACGCAGTATTTT